The clone carrying this TCR beta chain was observed once. The antigen is unknown. The data were taken from a study of Tregs in tolerant kidney transplant recipients. Study-level points and caveats: The small number of patients limits these findings pending further validation.

Profiled with immunoSEQ multiplex PCR; TCRdb holds only in-frame clones, not every one. The sample holds fewer than 80,000 clones, roughly 98% seen once. CDR3 length equals 14 residues. V dropped 1 base and J dropped 3 bases, with 9 bases sitting between them. Germline CDR1 SGHDN, CDR2 FVKESK. The receptor comes from a human donor who received a combined kidney and bone marrow transplant. This sample comprised Tregs from blood, obtained before the transplant. The chain links TRBV14 to TRBJ2-5; D unresolved. CDR3 DNA: TGTGCCAGCAGCCAAGCCAACCAGAAAGAGACCCAGTACTTC. Protein: CASSQANQKETQYF.